The rows below give T cell receptor beta chains drawn from one sample of a study of blood T cell repertoires in COVID-19. Measured with immunoSEQ multiplex PCR; TCRdb has only the in-frame clones, and not every one. The data hold 150,000 to 200,000 clones, with about 80% observed a single time. Sequencing was carried out using peripheral blood. Receptors originate from a human donor in a cohort sampled during active COVID-19. Both conserved end residues are part of each CDR3. Each record gives: CDR3 length, J gene, V gene, clone size, D gene, CDR3 DNA, CDR3 protein. The D gene is left open where the match is weak. A row's size may be missing; if present it is once, few, many or a size class.

CDR3 length: 16; J gene: TRBJ2-5; V gene: TRBV9; clone size: once; D gene: TRBD2; CDR3 DNA: TGTGCCAGCAGCGTCGGACTAGCGGGAGGGCAAGAGACCCAGTACTTC; CDR3 protein: CASSVGLAGGQETQYF
CDR3 length: 15; J gene: TRBJ2-6; V gene: TRBV5-6; clone size: few; D gene: NA; CDR3 DNA: TGTGCCAGCACCGACTGGAGCTCTGGGGCCAACGTCCTGACTTTC; CDR3 protein: CASTDWSSGANVLTF
CDR3 length: 16; J gene: TRBJ1-3; V gene: TRBV6-2/TRBV6-3; clone size: few; D gene: NA; CDR3 DNA: TGTGCCAGCAGTTACTCGACAGTTCAAGATGGAAACACCATATATTTT; CDR3 protein: CASSYSTVQDGNTIYF
CDR3 length: 15; J gene: TRBJ1-6; V gene: TRBV9; clone size: NA; D gene: NA; CDR3 DNA: TGTGCCAGCAGCTCCGCCGGAGGGGCCCATTCACCCCTCCACTTT; CDR3 protein: CASSSAGGAHSPLHF
CDR3 length: 14; J gene: TRBJ2-7; V gene: TRBV24-1; clone size: NA; D gene: TRBD2; CDR3 DNA: TGTGCCACCAGTGATGTAGCGGGAGCTGGAGAGCAGTACTTC; CDR3 protein: CATSDVAGAGEQYF
CDR3 length: 14; J gene: TRBJ1-2; V gene: TRBV7-2; clone size: NA; D gene: NA; CDR3 DNA: TGTGCCAGCAGCTTAGGGGGCACAGGGACGGGCTACACCTTC; CDR3 protein: CASSLGGTGTGYTF
CDR3 length: 16; J gene: TRBJ2-5; V gene: TRBV3-1/TRBV3-2; clone size: NA; D gene: TRBD2; CDR3 DNA: TGTGCCAGCAGCCAAGATAAGCGGGGCGGCCAAGAGACCCAGTACTTC; CDR3 protein: CASSQDKRGGQETQYF
CDR3 length: 14; J gene: TRBJ2-3; V gene: TRBV7-2; clone size: NA; D gene: TRBD1; CDR3 DNA: TGTGCCAGCAGCACCGACAGGGTTGTAGATACGCAGTATTTT; CDR3 protein: CASSTDRVVDTQYF
CDR3 length: 14; J gene: TRBJ2-5; V gene: TRBV7-8; clone size: once; D gene: NA; CDR3 DNA: TGTGCCAGCAGCTTAACCCGGTACCAAGAGACCCAGTACTTC; CDR3 protein: CASSLTRYQETQYF
CDR3 length: 13; J gene: TRBJ2-1; V gene: TRBV7-3; clone size: NA; D gene: TRBD2; CDR3 DNA: TGTGCCAGCAGCTTAAACCAGCGGGGTGAGCAGTTCTTC; CDR3 protein: CASSLNQRGEQFF
CDR3 length: 15; J gene: TRBJ2-7; V gene: TRBV7-3; clone size: NA; D gene: NA; CDR3 DNA: TGTGCCAGCAGCTTAGCCCCGGGGAGCTCCTACGAGCAGTACTTC; CDR3 protein: CASSLAPGSSYEQYF
CDR3 length: 15; J gene: TRBJ2-5; V gene: TRBV6-2/TRBV6-3; clone size: NA; D gene: TRBD2; CDR3 DNA: TGTGCCAGCAGTAACCTAGCGGGAGTTGCGGAGACCCAGTACTTC; CDR3 protein: CASSNLAGVAETQYF
CDR3 length: 16; J gene: TRBJ2-2; V gene: TRBV11-3; clone size: NA; D gene: TRBD2; CDR3 DNA: TGTGCCAGCAGCCTTAATGGATTAGCGGGAGCCGGGGAGCTGTTTTTT; CDR3 protein: CASSLNGLAGAGELFF
CDR3 length: 14; J gene: TRBJ2-7; V gene: TRBV6-2/TRBV6-3; clone size: NA; D gene: TRBD2; CDR3 DNA: TGTGCCAGCAGTTCGGGACTATCATGGGGGGAGCAGTACTTC; CDR3 protein: CASSSGLSWGEQYF
CDR3 length: 15; J gene: TRBJ1-1; V gene: TRBV19; clone size: NA; D gene: TRBD1; CDR3 DNA: TGTGCCAGTAGTATAGAAGGACAGGGGGACACTGAAGCTTTCTTT; CDR3 protein: CASSIEGQGDTEAFF
CDR3 length: 12; J gene: TRBJ2-7; V gene: TRBV11-2; clone size: NA; D gene: NA; CDR3 DNA: TGTGCCAGCAGGGGCACCTCCTACGAGCAGTACTTC; CDR3 protein: CASRGTSYEQYF
CDR3 length: 16; J gene: TRBJ1-6; V gene: TRBV3-1/TRBV3-2; clone size: NA; D gene: TRBD1; CDR3 DNA: TGTGCCAGCAGCCCCCAAAAAGGACAGGGAAGTTCACCCCTCCACTTT; CDR3 protein: CASSPQKGQGSSPLHF
CDR3 length: 15; J gene: TRBJ1-4; V gene: TRBV28; clone size: NA; D gene: NA; CDR3 DNA: TGTGCCAGCAGTTTCCGGGGGTCTAAGTCCGGTGAACTGTTTTTT; CDR3 protein: CASSFRGSKSGELFF
CDR3 length: 14; J gene: TRBJ2-5; V gene: TRBV10-1; clone size: NA; D gene: TRBD2; CDR3 DNA: TGCGCCAGCAGCGACGGACTAGGTGGGATGACCCAGTACTTC; CDR3 protein: CASSDGLGGMTQYF
CDR3 length: 17; J gene: TRBJ2-7; V gene: TRBV5-1; clone size: NA; D gene: TRBD2; CDR3 DNA: TGCGCCAGCAGCTTGTTTGGACTAGCGGGATCCTCCTACGAGCAGTACTTC; CDR3 protein: CASSLFGLAGSSYEQYF
CDR3 length: 15; J gene: TRBJ2-7; V gene: TRBV5-1; clone size: NA; D gene: TRBD1; CDR3 DNA: TGCGCCAGCAGCTTGGGAGGGACAGGGGTCTACGAGCAGTACTTC; CDR3 protein: CASSLGGTGVYEQYF
CDR3 length: 12; J gene: TRBJ2-7; V gene: TRBV5-1; clone size: NA; D gene: NA; CDR3 DNA: TGCGCCAGCAGCTTGTCCACCTACGAGCAGTACTTC; CDR3 protein: CASSLSTYEQYF
CDR3 length: 15; J gene: TRBJ2-7; V gene: TRBV5-1; clone size: NA; D gene: TRBD1; CDR3 DNA: TGCGCCAGCAGCTCTACGACAGGGGTGGGATACGAGCAGTACTTC; CDR3 protein: CASSSTTGVGYEQYF
CDR3 length: 18; J gene: TRBJ2-3; V gene: TRBV11-2; clone size: NA; D gene: TRBD2; CDR3 DNA: TGTGCCAGCACCCTAGGCGTAAGCGGGGTTACTAGCACAGATACGCAGTATTTT; CDR3 protein: CASTLGVSGVTSTDTQYF
CDR3 length: 12; J gene: TRBJ1-1; V gene: TRBV3-1/TRBV3-2; clone size: NA; D gene: NA; CDR3 DNA: TGTGCCAGCAGTCCAGGGCCCACTGAAGCTTTCTTT; CDR3 protein: CASSPGPTEAFF